These 26 T cell receptor beta chains were sequenced from one sample in a study of radiotherapy plus CTLA-4 blockade in lung cancer. TCRdb keeps only in-frame clones here, not all; method: immunoSEQ multiplex PCR. Of tens of thousands of clones listed, 70% to 90% are singletons. The sequences come from peripheral blood, collected from a patient treated with radiotherapy plus ipilimumab. The receptor source for this set is a human donor with non-small cell lung cancer who had stable disease on radiotherapy plus ipilimumab.

This clone was detected only a few times. The rearrangement joins TRBV25-1 to TRBJ1-5, with D perhaps matching TRBD1 (6 bases). Germline CDR1 reads MGHDK; CDR2 reads SYGVNS. This CDR3 contains 12 residues. Trimming stripped 4 bases from V and 6 bases from J, with 7 bases between. This CDR3 is CASSVGAQPQHF. DNA for the CDR3: TGTGCCAGCAGTGTGGGGGCTCAGCCCCAGCATTTT.

The chain has TRBV5-1 and TRBJ1-4, with D perhaps matching TRBD1 (6 bases). The CDR3 spans 16 residues. Trimming removed 3 bases at V and 0 bases at J, with 12 bases between. Per germline, CDR1 SGHRS and CDR2 YFSETQ. The DNA for the CDR3 is TGCGCCAGCAGCTCTGGGGGGCCGACAACTAATGAAAAACTGTTTTTT. Its translation is CASSSGGPTTNEKLFF.

The chain recombines TRBV7-8 with TRBJ2-7; 8 nucleotides line up with TRBD1. V lost 0 bases to trimming and J lost 5 bases; unmatched junction nucleotides: 9. Looked up from germline, CDR1 is SGHVS and CDR2 is FQNEAQ. CDR3 length: 16 amino acids. The CDR3 protein is CASSLARTGRTHEQYF. The CDR3 coding sequence is TGTGCCAGCAGCTTAGCGAGGACAGGGCGGACCCACGAGCAGTACTTC.

The chain couples TRBV5-8 to TRBJ2-2; no definite D call. Germline loops: CDR1 SGHTS, CDR2 YDEGEE. V shed 5 bases and J shed 0 bases, with 8 bases lying between them. This CDR3 region has 14 residues. CDR3 residues: CASRRDSNTGELFF. CDR3 DNA: TGTGCCAGCAGGAGAGATTCGAACACCGGGGAGCTGTTTTTT.

The chain is built from TRBV9 and TRBJ2-5; maybe TRBD1 (6 bases). V was pared by 2 bases and J by 2 bases, with 10 bases between. Germline V gene data show CDR1 as SGDLS and CDR2 as YYNGEE. CDR3 length equals 14 residues. The CDR3 loop reads CASSVGHEQETQYF. The CDR3 DNA follows: TGTGCCAGCAGCGTGGGACACGAACAAGAGACCCAGTACTTC.

V usage is TRBV5-1 and J usage is TRBJ2-5, with unresolved D. This CDR3 is built from 12 residues. The V gene lost 2 bases and the J gene lost 1 base, with 3 bases spanning the gap. Germline CDR1 SGHRS, CDR2 YFSETQ. The CDR3 here is CASSFPQETQYF. The CDR3 DNA reads as TGCGCCAGCAGCTTTCCCCAAGAGACCCAGTACTTC.

The V call is TRBV9, the J call TRBJ1-6, with D perhaps matching TRBD1 (6 bases). The CDR3 consists of 14 residues. Germline CDR1 is SGDLS and CDR2 is YYNGEE. The ends were cut back, 6 bases at V and 3 bases at J, with 10 bases in the middle. The CDR3 sequence: CASTKGDYNSPLHF. CDR3 nucleotides: TGTGCCAGCACCAAGGGGGACTATAATTCACCCCTCCACTTT.

This chain links TRBV4-2 with TRBJ2-1; TRBD1 matches 7 bases. The CDR3 sequence is 14 residues long. The V gene end was trimmed by 4 bases and the J gene end by 7 bases; junction bases not matched to a gene: 7. Germline CDR1 and CDR2: LGHNA and YNFKEQ. CDR3 bases: TGTGCCAGCAGCCCGCTAGGGGGCGGAAATGAGCAGTTCTTC. This gives the protein CASSPLGGGNEQFF.

This clone was counted a single time. This chain uses TRBV7-9 with TRBJ1-1; 7 bases match TRBD1. V dropped 5 bases and J dropped 1; count of bases not matched to a gene: 7. Germline CDR1 and CDR2: SEHNR and FQNEAQ (reference sequence). The CDR3 spans 15 residues. The CDR3 loop is CASSPTGAPNTEAFF. The CDR3 nucleotides read TGTGCCAGCAGCCCAACAGGGGCCCCGAACACTGAAGCTTTCTTT.

CDR3 residues: CASSPIVGQGQHEQYF. DNA for the CDR3: TGTGCCAGCTCACCCATTGTAGGACAGGGGCAACACGAGCAGTACTTC. The V call is TRBV18, the J call TRBJ2-7, with 9 bases fitting TRBD1. Trimming cost V 3 bases and J 5 bases; bases outside gene matches: 11. The CDR3 covers 16 residues. CDR1 and CDR2 from the germline V gene are KGHSH and LQKENI.

The chain uses TRBV4-2 and TRBJ2-7, with D hard to call. Germline V gives CDR1 LGHNA, CDR2 YNFKEQ. The ends were cut back, 4 bases at V and 2 bases at J, with 12 bases in the middle. The CDR3 has 14 amino acids. The CDR3 nucleotides read TGTGCCAGCAGCCCTGGACCTCCCCCCTACGAGCAGTACTTC. It specifies CASSPGPPPYEQYF.

The genes are TRBV6-5 and TRBJ1-1, with 8 positions matching TRBD1. This CDR3 has 15 amino acids. Germline V gene lookup returns CDR1 MNHEY and CDR2 SVGAGI. The V and J ends lost 2 bases and 5 bases, in that order; junction bases with no gene match: 7. The CDR3 here is CASSYQTGVGTEAFF. CDR3 in DNA: TGTGCCAGCAGTTACCAGACAGGGGTCGGGACTGAAGCTTTCTTT.

The V and J genes are TRBV18 and TRBJ2-1; TRBD2 aligns across 8 bases. Germline V gives CDR1 KGHSH, CDR2 LQKENI. There are 16 residues in the CDR3. Trimming at V came to 0 bases and at J to 5 bases, leaving 6 bases not matched to a gene. The CDR3 loop reads CASSPPAGAQNNEQFF. DNA for the CDR3: TGTGCCAGCTCACCACCAGCGGGGGCCCAAAACAATGAGCAGTTCTTC.

The J gene is TRBJ2-7, the V gene TRBV18; 9 nucleotides agree with TRBD1. The V gene end was trimmed by 5 bases and the J gene end by 0 bases; junction bases not matched to a gene: 2. Germline loops: CDR1 KGHSH, CDR2 LQKENI. This CDR3 region has 14 residues. The CDR3 DNA sequence: TGTGCCAGCTCAAGGGACAGGGTCTCCTACGAGCAGTACTTC. As protein: CASSRDRVSYEQYF.

The CDR3 here is CASRGANTGELFF. The DNA for the CDR3 is TGTGCCAGCAGGGGCGCGAACACCGGGGAGCTGTTTTTT. The chain recombines TRBV19 with TRBJ2-2; D may be TRBD1 (6 bases). This CDR3 has 13 amino acids. The germline gives CDR1 LNHDA, CDR2 SQIVND (reference sequence). Trimming took 9 bases from V and 0 from J, leaving 8 bases between them. Full variable domain (missing parts from reference TRBV19 and TRBJ2-2): DGGITQSPKYLFRKEGQNVTLSCEQNLNHDAMYWYRQDPGQGLRLIYYSQIVNDFQKGDIAEGYSVSREKKESFPLTVTSAQKNPTAFYLCASRGANTGELFFGEGSRLTVL.

In nucleotides, the CDR3 is TGCAGCGTTCGCTCACGGGGGGCCAACGTCCTGACTTTC. This encodes CSVRSRGANVLTF. This chain links TRBV29-1 with TRBJ2-6; D ambiguous. Germline V gene sequence: CDR1 SQVTM, CDR2 ANQGSEA. The V gene lost 5 bases and the J gene lost 4 bases, with 9 bases spanning the gap. The length of the CDR3 is 13 residues.

J is TRBJ1-1 and V is TRBV5-6; D remains unclear. Trimming took off 5 bases at V and 5 bases at J, with 10 bases between the two ends. From germline, CDR1 is SGHDT and CDR2 YYEEEE. The length of the CDR3 is 12 residues. The CDR3 loop is CASSPGRTEAFF. The CDR3 nucleotides read TGTGCCAGCAGTCCCGGGAGGACTGAAGCTTTCTTT.

A word on this clone: An end of the junction does not agree with germline; a read error may underlie this. This chain uses TRBV28 with TRBJ1-2; 12 nucleotides agree with TRBD1. Germline CDR1 is MDHEN and CDR2 is SYDVKM. CDR3 length: 14 residues. The CDR3 DNA is TGTGCCAGCAGGCCCTCCGGGACAGGGGGCGCAGAAGTCTTC. It yields the protein CASRPSGTGGAEVF.

The count of this clone is one. V usage is TRBV5-6 and J usage is TRBJ2-4, with 8 bases that match TRBD1. The germline CDR1 and CDR2 sequences are SGHDT and YYEEEE. The CDR3 is 13 residues long. The J segment lost 6 bases and the V segment lost 2 bases, leaving 1 base of the junction unmatched. As DNA, the CDR3 is TGTGCCAGCAGCTTCGGACAGGGAAACATTCAGTACTTC. Translation gives CASSFGQGNIQYF.

This chain joins TRBV9 and TRBJ1-4; tentatively, D is TRBD1 (5 bases). The CDR3 loop spans 17 amino acids. Germline CDR1 SGDLS, CDR2 YYNGEE. Trimming stripped 3 bases from V and 4 bases from J, with 19 bases between. The CDR3 bases are TGTGCCAGCAGCGAGTCCCTAGAAGGGGCGGGTAATGAAAAACTGTTTTTT. Translating gives CASSESLEGAGNEKLFF.

The V call is TRBV4-2, the J call TRBJ1-5, with TRBD1 matching over 9 bases. V lost 3 bases and J lost 4; bases outside the gene matches: 1. The V gene's germline CDR1 is LGHNA and CDR2 YNFKEQ. CDR3 length: 14 residues. For the CDR3, the DNA is TGTGCCAGCAGCCACGGACAGGGGAATCAGCCCCAGCATTTT. Its translation is CASSHGQGNQPQHF.

V and J are TRBV9 and TRBJ2-7, with 9 bases identical to TRBD1. Germline V gene lookup returns CDR1 SGDLS and CDR2 YYNGEE. V lost 0 bases and J lost 2; bases outside the gene matches: 0. CDR3 length equals 14 residues. This chain's CDR3 is CASSVGTGAYEQYF. The CDR3 DNA reads as TGTGCCAGCAGCGTAGGGACAGGGGCCTACGAGCAGTACTTC.

This clone was detected only a few times. V gene TRBV5-1 combines with J gene TRBJ1-4; D is unclear. The CDR3 contains 15 residues. V dropped 0 bases and J dropped 7 bases, with 13 bases sitting between them. The germline gives CDR1 SGHRS, CDR2 YFSETQ. The CDR3 coding sequence is TGCGCCAGCAGCTTGGCCCCCCAACCAAGTGAAAAACTGTTTTTT. Translating it yields CASSLAPQPSEKLFF. Using reference TRBV5-1 and TRBJ1-4 for the parts outside the CDR3, the full variable domain is KAGVTQTPRYLIKTRGQQVTLSCSPISGHRSVSWYQQTPGQGLQFLFEYFSETQRNKGNFPGRFSGRQFSNSRSEMNVSTLELGDSALYLCASSLAPQPSEKLFFGSGTQLSVL.

This clone occurred once. The DNA of the CDR3 is TGTGCCAGCTCACCGACCCGGGACAGAAACGAAAAACTGTTTTTT. Its protein is CASSPTRDRNEKLFF. V and J are TRBV18 and TRBJ1-4; 7 nucleotides agree with TRBD1. The CDR3 totals 15 residues. V was clipped by 3 bases and J by 8 bases; unmatched bases: 9. Germline-derived CDR1 and CDR2 are KGHSH and LQKENI.

V usage is TRBV7-6 and J usage is TRBJ1-1; 8 nucleotides line up with TRBD1. This CDR3 comprises 13 residues. CDR1 is SGHVS and CDR2 is FNYEAQ in the germline V gene. V shed 5 bases and J 4 bases; nucleotides not matched to a gene: 3. The CDR3 reads CASSIGQGTEAFF. The CDR3 DNA follows: TGTGCCAGCAGCATCGGACAGGGCACTGAAGCTTTCTTT.

The CDR3 DNA reads TGTGCCAGCAGTGTGAATTACGATAATTCACCCCTCCACTTT. It translates to CASSVNYDNSPLHF. This chain connects TRBV2 to TRBJ1-6, with D hard to call. This CDR3 contains 14 residues. With 4 bases removed from V and 5 bases from J, the gap between germline ends came to 9 bases. CDR1 is SNHLY and CDR2 is FYNNEI in the germline V gene.